The 32 T cell receptor beta chains given below trace back to one sample, sequenced in a study of blood T cell repertoires in COVID-19. TCRdb keeps only in-frame clones here, not all; method: immunoSEQ multiplex PCR. The table has around 230,000 clones, about 87% seen once; the top ten hold roughly 2.6%. The sequenced material came from PBMCs or T cells enriched from blood (not recorded which). Every receptor here comes from a woman in her 30s who had recovered from COVID-19.

The J gene is TRBJ1-4, the V gene TRBV4-1, with D possibly matching TRBD1 (5 bases). Looked up from germline, CDR1 is MGHRA and CDR2 is YSYEKL. The V and J ends lost 0 bases and 3 bases respectively, with 8 bases between them. The length of the CDR3 is 15 residues. CDR3 nucleotide sequence: TGCGCCAGCAGCCAAGATACGGGGGCTAATGAAAAACTGTTTTTT. It specifies CASSQDTGANEKLFF.

The rearrangement links TRBV4-3 to TRBJ1-2, with D perhaps TRBD1 (6 bases). Looked up from germline, CDR1 is LGHNA and CDR2 is YSLEER. The CDR3 loop spans 16 amino acids. V was shortened by 1 base and J by 3 bases, with 15 bases between the two germline ends. In nucleotides, the CDR3 is TGCGCCAGCAGCCAAGGGCGGGGGGCGGAAGACTATGGCTACACCTTC. It is translated as CASSQGRGAEDYGYTF.

The chain joins TRBV13 to TRBJ1-2; 8 positions agree with TRBD1. The CDR3 is 20 amino acids. V gave up 4 bases and J gave up 0 bases; unmatched junction bases: 19. In germline, CDR1 is PRHDT, CDR2 FYEKMQ (reference sequence). Here the CDR3 reads CASSSQLIDRGQRANYGYTF. The CDR3 nucleotides read TGTGCCAGCAGCTCCCAATTGATAGACAGGGGACAAAGGGCTAACTATGGCTACACCTTC.

The rearrangement uses TRBV5-1 and TRBJ2-1; D is undetermined. Germline-derived CDR1 and CDR2 are SGHRS and YFSETQ. V was clipped by 2 bases and J by 4 bases, with 4 bases between them. This CDR3 has 12 residues. CDR3 sequence reads: CASSFSYNEQFF. Here the CDR3 DNA reads TGCGCCAGCAGCTTCTCTTACAATGAGCAGTTCTTC. The whole variable domain, remainder taken from reference TRBV5-1 and TRBJ2-1, is KAGVTQTPRYLIKTRGQQVTLSCSPISGHRSVSWYQQTPGQGLQFLFEYFSETQRNKGNFPGRFSGRQFSNSRSEMNVSTLELGDSALYLCASSFSYNEQFFGPGTRLTVL.

V gene TRBV3-1 (or the pseudogene TRBV3-2) combines with J gene TRBJ2-3; no definite D call. V was clipped by 4 bases and J by 4 bases, with 9 bases between them. Germline values: CDR1 LGHDT, CDR2 YNNKEL (reference sequence). CDR3 length: 13 amino acids. The CDR3 bases are TGTGCCAGCAGCCTAGTCGGGTCAGATACGCAGTATTTT. It encodes CASSLVGSDTQYF.

V and J are TRBV29-1 and TRBJ1-3; D is perhaps TRBD1 (6 bases). The CDR3 spans 15 residues. From germline, CDR1 is SQVTM and CDR2 ANQGSEA. V was pared by 3 bases and J by 4 bases, with 16 bases between. CDR3 residues: CSVEGSGTTGNTIYF. CDR3 sequence (DNA): TGCAGCGTTGAGGGCTCAGGGACAACAGGAAACACCATATATTTT. Full variable domain (rest looked up from reference TRBV29-1 and TRBJ1-3): SAVISQKPSRDICQRGTSLTIQCQVDSQVTMMFWYRQQPGQSLTLIATANQGSEATYESGFVIDKFPISRPNLTFSTLTVSNMSPEDSSIYLCSVEGSGTTGNTIYFGEGSWLTVV.

The gene calls are TRBV9 and TRBJ2-7; 7 bases fit TRBD2. The germline V gene has CDR1 SGDLS and CDR2 YYNGEE. CDR3 size: 14 residues. V was pared by 3 bases and J by 0 bases, with 3 bases of the junction left unmatched. The CDR3 spells CASSAGGPSYEQYF. The CDR3 DNA follows: TGTGCCAGCAGCGCGGGGGGTCCCTCCTACGAGCAGTACTTC.

This clone was seen a few times. CDR3 in DNA: TGTGCCAGCAGCCCACAAAGCAGGGATGAAGCTTTCTTT. It yields the protein CASSPQSRDEAFF. J is TRBJ1-1 and V is TRBV4-2; TRBD1 might be the D (5 bases). The CDR3 spans 13 residues. Between the trimmed V and J ends, which lost 4 bases and 7 bases, there was a span of 13 bases. Germline V CDR1 and CDR2: LGHNA, YNFKEQ.

This chain links TRBV2 with TRBJ1-2; a weak D match, TRBD1 (5 bases). This CDR3 is 15 amino acids long. Germline CDR1 reads SNHLY; CDR2 reads FYNNEI. Trimming shortened V by 2 bases and J by 0 bases, and 10 bases separated the two germline ends. CDR3 DNA sequence: TGTGCCAGCAGTGAACAGGGCACGACTAACTATGGCTACACCTTC. It codes for CASSEQGTTNYGYTF. Complete variable domain (other parts from reference TRBV2 and TRBJ1-2): EPEVTQTPSHQVTQMGQEVILRCVPISNHLYFYWYRQILGQKVEFLVSFYNNEISEKSEIFDDQFSVERPDGSNFTLKIRSTKLEDSAMYFCASSEQGTTNYGYTFGSGTRLTVV.

The J gene is TRBJ1-1, the V gene TRBV5-4, with a weak D call TRBD1 (5 bases). CDR3 length: 13 amino acids. V shed 3 bases and J shed 6 bases, with 12 bases lying between them. CDR1 is SGHNT and CDR2 is YYREEE in the germline V gene (reference sequence). The CDR3 is CASSSLDSSEAFF. The CDR3 DNA sequence: TGTGCCAGCAGCTCCCTTGACAGTTCTGAAGCTTTCTTT. The full variable domain, in which reference TRBV5-4 and TRBJ1-1 provide the parts outside the CDR3, is ETGVTQSPTHLIKTRGQQVTLRCSSQSGHNTVSWYQQALGQGPQFIFQYYREEENGRGNFPPRFSGLQFPNYSSELNVNALELDDSALYLCASSSLDSSEAFFGQGTRLTVV.

The chain recombines TRBV29-1 with TRBJ1-1; maybe TRBD1 (5 bases). The CDR3 has 13 amino acids. V was clipped by 4 bases and J by 4 bases, with 13 bases between them. CDR1 and CDR2 from the germline V gene are SQVTM and ANQGSEA. CDR3 coding DNA: TGCAGCGTTGCGCATTCTAGGGGCACTGAAGCTTTCTTT. Its protein product is CSVAHSRGTEAFF.

The chain combines TRBV7-9 with TRBJ1-5; D gene unclear. Germline CDR1 is SEHNR and CDR2 is FQNEAQ (reference sequence). The V end was cut by 3 bases, the J end by 7 bases, with 10 bases between. The CDR3 covers 13 residues. CDR3: CASSFTVGQPQHF. In nucleotides, the CDR3 is TGTGCCAGCAGCTTCACGGTCGGGCAGCCCCAGCATTTT.

The chain carries TRBV7-9 and TRBJ1-2; unclear D gene. The germline V gene encodes CDR1 SEHNR and CDR2 FQNEAQ (reference sequence). V dropped 5 bases and J dropped 7 bases, with 14 bases sitting between them. This CDR3 is 13 amino acids long. The CDR3 is CASSPPPVRGYTF. The CDR3 DNA follows: TGTGCCAGCAGCCCGCCCCCAGTTCGTGGCTACACCTTC.

The chain has TRBV5-6 and TRBJ1-6, with D possibly TRBD1 on 6 matching bases. CDR3 length: 15 residues. With 6 bases removed from V and 6 bases from J, the gap between germline ends came to 16 bases. Germline lookup yields CDR1 SGHDT and CDR2 YYEEEE. CDR3 amino acids: CASTRLGGPNSPLHF. In DNA, the CDR3 is TGTGCCAGCACCCGACTCGGGGGGCCTAATTCACCCCTCCACTTT.

The V gene is TRBV29-1, the J gene TRBJ1-1; weak D call: TRBD1 (5 bases). Germline V gives CDR1 SQVTM, CDR2 ANQGSEA. This CDR3 has 15 amino acids. Trimming stripped 2 bases from V and 1 base from J, with 14 bases between. The CDR3 region has the DNA TGCAGCGTTGAAACCCTACAGGTGGAGAACACTGAAGCTTTCTTT. Translating it yields CSVETLQVENTEAFF.

This rearrangement joins TRBV6-5 to TRBJ1-2; D unclear. The CDR3 contains 14 residues. CDR1 and CDR2 from the germline V gene are MNHEY and SVGAGI. Trimming removed 6 bases at V and 4 bases at J, with 15 bases between. CDR3: CASRPEQPPYGYTF. In DNA form, the CDR3 reads TGTGCCAGCAGGCCCGAACAGCCTCCCTATGGCTACACCTTC.

The CDR3 nucleotides read TGCGCCAGCAGCCAAATAAGTTTTCCTAACCTGCAAAAACTGTTTTTT. Encoded protein: CASSQISFPNLQKLFF. The chain carries TRBV4-1 and TRBJ1-4; the D is unclear. The CDR3 is 16 residues long. Germline V CDR1 and CDR2: MGHRA, YSYEKL. Between the trimmed V and J ends, which lost 2 bases and 9 bases, there was a span of 19 bases.

The chain carries TRBV18 and TRBJ2-7; no clear D. V was clipped by 1 base and J by 0 bases, with 7 bases between them. CDR3 length: 14 residues. Germline lookup yields CDR1 KGHSH and CDR2 LQKENI. The CDR3 DNA follows: TGTGCCAGCTCACCACGCAGAAGCTCCTACGAGCAGTACTTC. Translating gives CASSPRRSSYEQYF.

The chain joins TRBV6-1 to TRBJ1-3; the D is unclear. The CDR3 has 16 residues. The germline gives CDR1 MNHNS, CDR2 SASEGT. The V end was cut by 4 bases, the J end by 0 bases, with 13 bases between. The CDR3: CASSGLGLNSGNTIYF. CDR3 bases: TGTGCCAGCAGTGGTCTCGGACTGAACTCTGGAAACACCATATATTTT.

The chain has TRBV15 and TRBJ1-4; TRBD1 might be the D (6 bases). CDR3 length: 13 residues. The V and J ends lost 8 bases and 8 bases respectively, with 15 bases between them. CDR1 is LNHNV, CDR2 YYDKDF, per germline (reference sequence). CDR3 nucleotide sequence: TGTGCCACCCTCAGGGGCTCAGGGGAAAAACTGTTTTTT. Its translation: CATLRGSGEKLFF.

The chain has TRBV11-2 and TRBJ2-7; D is perhaps TRBD1 (6 bases). CDR1 is SGHAT, CDR2 FQNNGV, per germline. This CDR3 has 14 residues. Trimming shortened V by 0 bases and J by 2 bases, and 8 bases separated the two germline ends. CDR3 in DNA: TGTGCCAGCAGCTTAGACAGGGGAACCTACGAGCAGTACTTC. It encodes CASSLDRGTYEQYF.

This chain joins TRBV7-8 and TRBJ1-3; 7 nucleotides line up with TRBD1. Germline V gene data show CDR1 as SGHVS and CDR2 as FQNEAQ. The CDR3 sequence is 15 residues long. V was pared by 4 bases and J by 4 bases, with 7 bases of the junction left unmatched. CDR3 in amino acids: CASSSLQGSGNTIYF. The CDR3 nucleotides are TGTGCCAGCAGCTCCCTACAGGGGTCCGGAAACACCATATATTTT.

This chain connects TRBV29-1 to TRBJ1-1, with a tentative D call TRBD1 (6 bases). Trimming pared 7 bases from V and 4 bases from J, leaving 16 bases between. CDR1 is SQVTM, CDR2 ANQGSEA, per germline. This CDR3 is built from 13 residues. CDR3 nucleotide sequence: TGCAGCGGCAGACAGGCTGAGGGCACTGAAGCTTTCTTT. Translated, it gives CSGRQAEGTEAFF.

This clone was picked up one time. V usage is TRBV19 and J usage is TRBJ1-2; D possibly corresponds to TRBD1 (5 bases). The V end was cut by 9 bases, the J end by 1 base, with 24 bases between. Looked up from germline, CDR1 is LNHDA and CDR2 is SQIVND (reference sequence). CDR3 length equals 17 residues. Here the CDR3 reads CASRYLSGAGSNYGYTF. As DNA, the CDR3 is TGTGCCAGCAGATACCTCTCTGGGGCAGGTAGTAACTATGGCTACACCTTC. The full variable domain, rest sourced from reference TRBV19 and TRBJ1-2, is DGGITQSPKYLFRKEGQNVTLSCEQNLNHDAMYWYRQDPGQGLRLIYYSQIVNDFQKGDIAEGYSVSREKKESFPLTVTSAQKNPTAFYLCASRYLSGAGSNYGYTFGSGTRLTVV.

This chain joins TRBV5-6 and TRBJ1-6; TRBD1 might be the D (5 bases). Trimming took off 5 bases at V and 10 bases at J, with 13 bases between the two ends. CDR1 is SGHDT, CDR2 YYEEEE, per germline. The CDR3 has 13 residues. Here the CDR3 reads CASRGLIGSPLHF. In nucleotides, the CDR3 is TGTGCCAGCAGGGGGCTGATAGGATCACCCCTCCACTTT.

V gene TRBV7-3 combines with J gene TRBJ1-1, with no clear D. Deletions cut 5 bases from V and 2 bases from J, with 6 bases between. Germline V gene sequence: CDR1 SGHTA, CDR2 FQGTGA. The CDR3 length is 12 residues. This CDR3 is CASSAENTEAFF. The DNA for the CDR3 is TGTGCCAGCAGCGCAGAAAACACTGAAGCTTTCTTT.

The chain employs TRBV29-1 and TRBJ1-2; 7 positions agree with TRBD1. V was pared by 3 bases and J by 6 bases, with 10 bases of the junction left unmatched. Germline CDR1 and CDR2: SQVTM and ANQGSEA. The CDR3 is 14 amino acids. The CDR3 nucleotides are TGCAGCGTTGACCGGGACAGTCCGGTGGATGGCTACACCTTC. It encodes CSVDRDSPVDGYTF.

The genes are TRBV11-2 and TRBJ1-2; a possible D gene is TRBD1 (5 bases). The CDR3 is made up of 13 amino acids. Per germline, CDR1 SGHAT and CDR2 FQNNGV. V was cut by 3 bases and J by 4 bases, with 9 bases left in between. In nucleotides, the CDR3 is TGTGCCAGCAGCTTGGGAGGGGTCTATGGCTACACCTTC. This translates into CASSLGGVYGYTF.

V usage is TRBV7-9 and J usage is TRBJ1-1; D is unclear. Germline CDR1 reads SEHNR; CDR2 reads FQNEAQ (reference sequence). The CDR3 loop spans 12 amino acids. V lost 3 bases to trimming and J lost 1 base, with 3 bases between them. The CDR3 loop is CASSFGNTEAFF. In DNA form, the CDR3 reads TGTGCCAGCAGCTTCGGGAACACTGAAGCTTTCTTT.

V usage is TRBV11-3 and J usage is TRBJ2-7, with 7 positions matching TRBD1. Unmatched junction bases numbered 17, after V lost 0 bases and J lost 3 bases. The germline V gene encodes CDR1 SGHNT and CDR2 YENEEA. This CDR3 has 19 residues. CDR3 sequence (DNA): TGTGCCAGCAGCTTAGATACCGCACACAGGGGCCCTGAATTCTACGAGCAGTACTTC. Its translation is CASSLDTAHRGPEFYEQYF.

The sample holds one count of this clone. The chain has TRBV4-2 and TRBJ2-4; 10 bases match TRBD2. V shed 0 bases, J shed 7 bases, and the junction held 6 bases outside the gene matches. Germline CDR1 and CDR2: LGHNA and YNFKEQ. The CDR3 contains 16 residues. The CDR3 region has the DNA TGTGCCAGCAGCCAAGAGGTTAGCGGGGGGCGGAACATTCAGTACTTC. Its translation is CASSQEVSGGRNIQYF.

The V call is TRBV5-1, the J call TRBJ1-3; TRBD1 agrees at 7 bases. Trimming removed 4 bases from V and 7 bases from J; junction bases left unmatched: 5. The germline CDR1 and CDR2 sequences are SGHRS and YFSETQ. The length of the CDR3 is 13 residues. CDR3 DNA sequence: TGCGCCAGCAGCCCTGACAGGGTGAACACCATATATTTT. Its protein is CASSPDRVNTIYF.